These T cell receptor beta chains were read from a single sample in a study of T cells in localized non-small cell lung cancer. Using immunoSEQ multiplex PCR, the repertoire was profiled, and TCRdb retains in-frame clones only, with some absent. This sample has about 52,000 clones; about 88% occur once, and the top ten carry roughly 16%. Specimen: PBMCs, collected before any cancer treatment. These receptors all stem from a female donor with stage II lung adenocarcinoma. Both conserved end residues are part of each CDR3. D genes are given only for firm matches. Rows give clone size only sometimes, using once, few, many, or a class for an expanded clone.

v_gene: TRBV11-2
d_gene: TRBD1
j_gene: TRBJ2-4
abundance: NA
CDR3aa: CASSPRQGLKNIQYF
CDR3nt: TGTGCCAGCAGCCCTAGACAGGGGTTAAAAAACATTCAGTACTTC

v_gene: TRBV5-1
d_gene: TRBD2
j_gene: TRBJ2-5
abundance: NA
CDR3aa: CASSLDSGRQETQYF
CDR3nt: TGCGCCAGCAGCTTGGATAGCGGGAGACAAGAGACCCAGTACTTC

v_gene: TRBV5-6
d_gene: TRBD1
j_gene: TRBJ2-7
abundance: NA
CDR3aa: CASSLGDRAYEQYF
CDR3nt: TGTGCCAGCAGCTTGGGGGACAGAGCCTACGAGCAGTACTTC

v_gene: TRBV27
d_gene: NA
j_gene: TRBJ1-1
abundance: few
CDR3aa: CASSHRGGSTEAFF
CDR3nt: TGTGCCAGCAGCCACCGGGGGGGAAGCACTGAAGCTTTCTTT

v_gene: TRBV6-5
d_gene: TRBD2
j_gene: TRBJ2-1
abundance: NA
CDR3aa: CASSLQTSGGPSEQFF
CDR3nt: TGTGCCAGCAGTTTGCAGACTAGCGGGGGGCCCAGTGAGCAGTTCTTC

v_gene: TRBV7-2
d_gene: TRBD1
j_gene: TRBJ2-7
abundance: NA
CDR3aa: CASSSPSSDRSYAQYF
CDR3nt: TGTGCCAGCAGCTCCCCGTCCTCGGACAGGTCATACGCGCAGTACTTC

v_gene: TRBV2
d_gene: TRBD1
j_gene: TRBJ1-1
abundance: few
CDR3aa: CASTLQGAVNTEAFF
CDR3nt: TGTGCCAGCACTCTGCAGGGGGCTGTGAACACTGAAGCTTTCTTT

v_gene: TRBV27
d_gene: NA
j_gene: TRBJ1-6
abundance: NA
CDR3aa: CASRVGTENSPLHF
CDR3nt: TGTGCCAGCAGGGTAGGGACTGAGAATTCACCCCTCCACTTT

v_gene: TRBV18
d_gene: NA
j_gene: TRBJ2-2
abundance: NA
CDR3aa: CASAGDTGELFF
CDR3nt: TGTGCCAGCGCCGGTGACACCGGGGAGCTGTTTTTT

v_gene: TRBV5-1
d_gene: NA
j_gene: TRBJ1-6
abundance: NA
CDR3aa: CASSLGSRSSSPLHF
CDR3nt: TGCGCCAGCAGCTTGGGTTCTCGGTCGAGTTCACCCCTCCACTTT

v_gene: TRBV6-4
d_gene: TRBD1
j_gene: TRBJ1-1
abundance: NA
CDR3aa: CASSDSFIGTGTDTEAFF
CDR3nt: TGTGCCAGCAGTGATTCATTCATTGGGACAGGGACGGACACTGAAGCTTTCTTT

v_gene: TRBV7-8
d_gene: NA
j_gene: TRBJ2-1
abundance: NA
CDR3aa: CAIVRHNEQFF
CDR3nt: TGTGCCATTGTGAGGCACAATGAGCAGTTCTTC

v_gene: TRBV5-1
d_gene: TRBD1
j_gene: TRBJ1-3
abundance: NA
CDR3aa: CASSSQGAFTGNTIYF
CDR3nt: TGCGCCAGCAGCTCACAGGGGGCCTTTACTGGAAACACCATATATTTT

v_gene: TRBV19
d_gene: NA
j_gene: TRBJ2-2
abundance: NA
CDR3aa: CASSIAARHPGELFF
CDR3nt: TGTGCCAGTAGTATAGCGGCCAGGCACCCCGGGGAGCTGTTTTTT

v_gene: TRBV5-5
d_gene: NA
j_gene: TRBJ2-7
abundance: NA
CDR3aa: CASMPVELGYEQYF
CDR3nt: TGTGCCAGCATGCCAGTCGAATTGGGCTACGAGCAGTACTTC

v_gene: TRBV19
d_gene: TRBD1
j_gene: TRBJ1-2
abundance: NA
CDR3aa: CASSPTGGVLDGYTF
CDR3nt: TGTGCCAGTAGCCCGACAGGGGGCGTCTTGGATGGCTACACCTTC

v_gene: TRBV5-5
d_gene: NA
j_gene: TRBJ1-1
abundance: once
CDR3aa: CASSLAWGRQGNTEAFF
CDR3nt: TGTGCCAGCAGCTTGGCGTGGGGTCGGCAGGGGAACACTGAAGCTTTCTTT

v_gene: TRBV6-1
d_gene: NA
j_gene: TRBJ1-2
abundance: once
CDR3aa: CASSEALGQGGGGYTF
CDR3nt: TGTGCCAGCAGTGAAGCATTGGGGCAGGGTGGAGGTGGCTACACCTTC

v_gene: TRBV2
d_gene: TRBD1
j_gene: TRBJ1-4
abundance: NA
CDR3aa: CASSVQGANEKLFF
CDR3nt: TGTGCCAGCAGTGTCCAGGGGGCGAATGAAAAACTGTTTTTT

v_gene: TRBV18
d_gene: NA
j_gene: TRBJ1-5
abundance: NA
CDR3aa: CASSPSPGKNQPQHF
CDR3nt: TGTGCCAGCTCACCAAGTCCCGGGAAGAACCAGCCCCAGCATTTT

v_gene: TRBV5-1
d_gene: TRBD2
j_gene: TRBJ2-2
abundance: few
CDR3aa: CASQASGGTPTGELFF
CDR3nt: TGCGCCAGCCAAGCTTCGGGAGGGACGCCCACCGGGGAGCTGTTTTTT

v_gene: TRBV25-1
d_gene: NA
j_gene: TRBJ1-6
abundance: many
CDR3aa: CASSQTGSYNSPLHF
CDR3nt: TGTGCCAGCAGCCAGACAGGCTCCTATAATTCACCCCTCCACTTT

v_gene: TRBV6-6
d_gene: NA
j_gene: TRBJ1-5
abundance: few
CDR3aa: CASSTVSPDQPQHF
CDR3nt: TGTGCCAGCAGTACCGTAAGTCCCGATCAGCCCCAGCATTTT

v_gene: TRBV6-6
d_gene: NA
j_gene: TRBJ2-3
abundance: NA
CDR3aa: CASTVEDTQYF
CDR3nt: TGTGCCAGCACCGTGGAAGATACGCAGTATTTT

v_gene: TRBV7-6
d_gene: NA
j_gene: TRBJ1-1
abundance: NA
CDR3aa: CASSLANSPVTEAFF
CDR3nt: TGTGCCAGCAGCTTAGCAAACAGTCCGGTTACTGAAGCTTTCTTT

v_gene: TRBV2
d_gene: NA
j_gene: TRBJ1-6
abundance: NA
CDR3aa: CASREGVGSPLHF
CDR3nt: TGTGCCAGCAGGGAGGGCGTGGGGTCACCCCTCCACTTT

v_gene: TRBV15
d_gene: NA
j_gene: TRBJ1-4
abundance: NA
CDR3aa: CATSPGTQGFNEKLFF
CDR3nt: TGTGCCACCAGCCCGGGGACACAGGGTTTTAATGAAAAACTGTTTTTT

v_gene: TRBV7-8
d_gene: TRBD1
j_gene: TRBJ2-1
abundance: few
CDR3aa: CASSLEVTGGNEQFF
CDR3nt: TGTGCCAGCAGCTTAGAAGTTACAGGGGGCAATGAGCAGTTCTTC

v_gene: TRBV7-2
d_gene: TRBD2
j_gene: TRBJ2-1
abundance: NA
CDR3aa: CASSPGTSGYNEQFF
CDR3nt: TGTGCCAGCAGCCCCGGGACTAGCGGTTACAATGAGCAGTTCTTC

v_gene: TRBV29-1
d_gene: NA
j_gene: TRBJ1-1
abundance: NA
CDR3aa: CSVYPNTEAFF
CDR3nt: TGCAGCGTTTACCCAAACACTGAAGCTTTCTTT

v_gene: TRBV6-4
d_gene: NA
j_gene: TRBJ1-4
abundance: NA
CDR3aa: CASSDSGDSSDEKLFF
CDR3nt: TGTGCCAGCAGTGACTCGGGGGATTCCTCGGATGAAAAACTGTTTTTT

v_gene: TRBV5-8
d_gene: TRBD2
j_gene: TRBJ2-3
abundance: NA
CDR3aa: CASSPGLAGTDTQYF
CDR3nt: TGTGCCAGCAGCCCCGGACTAGCGGGGACAGATACGCAGTATTTT

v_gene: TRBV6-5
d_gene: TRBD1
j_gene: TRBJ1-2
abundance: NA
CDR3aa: CASSTGTASYGYTF
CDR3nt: TGTGCCAGCAGCACCGGGACAGCCAGCTATGGCTACACCTTC

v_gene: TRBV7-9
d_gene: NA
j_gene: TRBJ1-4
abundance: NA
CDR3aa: CASSKGGAADNSNEKLFF
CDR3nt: TGTGCCAGCAGCAAGGGTGGGGCAGCTGATAATTCTAATGAAAAACTGTTTTTT

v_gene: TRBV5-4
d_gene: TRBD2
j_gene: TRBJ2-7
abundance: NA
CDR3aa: CASSLGPSGRRSAEQYF
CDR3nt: TGTGCCAGCAGTCTGGGTCCTAGCGGGCGACGGAGCGCCGAGCAGTACTTC

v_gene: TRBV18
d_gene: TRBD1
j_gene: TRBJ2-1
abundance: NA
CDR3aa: CASSGTTGNEQFF
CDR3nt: TGTGCCAGCTCAGGTACGACAGGGAATGAGCAGTTCTTC

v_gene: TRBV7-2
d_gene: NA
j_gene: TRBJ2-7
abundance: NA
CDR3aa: CASSSPTTGFFSYEQYF
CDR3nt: TGTGCCAGCAGCTCACCCACCACGGGGTTTTTCTCCTACGAGCAGTACTTC

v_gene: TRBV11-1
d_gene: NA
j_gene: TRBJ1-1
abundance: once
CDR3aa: CASRPQGNTEAFF
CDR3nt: TGTGCCAGCAGACCTCAGGGGAACACTGAAGCTTTCTTT

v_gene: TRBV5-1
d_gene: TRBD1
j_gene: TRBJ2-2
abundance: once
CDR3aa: CASSLGDRGPTGELFF
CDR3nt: TGCGCCAGCAGCTTGGGGGACAGGGGGCCCACCGGGGAGCTGTTTTTT

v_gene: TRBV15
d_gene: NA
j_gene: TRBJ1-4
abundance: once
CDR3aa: CATSRDRGNRGEKLFF
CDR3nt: TGTGCCACCAGCAGAGATAGGGGGAATCGGGGTGAAAAACTGTTTTTT

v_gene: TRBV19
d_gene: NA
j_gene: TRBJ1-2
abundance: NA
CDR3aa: CASSTGGSGYGYTF
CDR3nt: TGTGCCAGTAGTACGGGGGGGAGTGGCTATGGCTACACCTTC

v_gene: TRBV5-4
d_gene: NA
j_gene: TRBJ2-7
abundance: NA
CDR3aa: CASSLVQGAYEQYF
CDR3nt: TGTGCCAGCAGCTTGGTACAGGGCGCCTACGAGCAGTACTTC

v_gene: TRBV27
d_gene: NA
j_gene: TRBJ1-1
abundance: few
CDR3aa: CASSLSGTEAFF
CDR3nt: TGTGCCAGCAGTTTGTCGGGCACTGAAGCTTTCTTT

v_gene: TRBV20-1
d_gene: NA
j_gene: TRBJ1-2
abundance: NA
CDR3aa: CSASRVHGYTF
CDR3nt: TGCAGTGCTAGTCGGGTCCATGGCTACACCTTC

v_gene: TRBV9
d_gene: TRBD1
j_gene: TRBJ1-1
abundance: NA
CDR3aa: CASSVTTGVNTEAFF
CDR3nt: TGTGCCAGCAGCGTAACTACAGGGGTAAACACTGAAGCTTTCTTT

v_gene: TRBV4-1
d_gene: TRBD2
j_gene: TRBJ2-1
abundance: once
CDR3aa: CASSPTGSGGANEQFF
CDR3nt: TGCGCCAGCAGCCCTACGGGGAGCGGGGGGGCCAATGAGCAGTTCTTC

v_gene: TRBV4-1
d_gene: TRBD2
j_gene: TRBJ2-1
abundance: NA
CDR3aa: CASRGERGGNEQFF
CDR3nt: TGCGCCAGCCGAGGTGAGCGGGGGGGCAATGAGCAGTTCTTC